The next 30 T cell receptor beta chains were all read from a single sample in a study of OX40 agonist ivuxolimab in advanced cancers. The protocol was immunoSEQ multiplex PCR, while the TCRdb copy is restricted to in-frame clones and leaves out a portion. The table has just under 75,000 clones, about nine tenths seen once. The sample in question was CD4+ or CD8+ T cells sorted from blood, obtained in a trial of the OX40 agonist ivuxolimab. These receptor sequences come from an adult with an advanced solid tumor such as melanoma, head and neck, liver or kidney cancer.

The rearrangement links TRBV9 to TRBJ2-1, with 7 nucleotides matching TRBD2. The J segment lost 5 bases and the V segment lost 2 bases, leaving 4 bases of the junction unmatched. This CDR3 contains 14 residues. Looked up from germline, CDR1 is SGDLS and CDR2 is YYNGEE. The CDR3 nucleotides read TGTGCCAGCAGCGTTCTAGCGGAGAACAATGAGCAGTTCTTC. This codes for CASSVLAENNEQFF.

The V call is TRBV29-1, the J call TRBJ2-1, with a possible D match to TRBD2 (6 bases). Trimming left V 5 bases short and J 8 bases short, with 13 bases between. Germline values: CDR1 SQVTM, CDR2 ANQGSEA. The CDR3 runs to 12 residues. CDR3: CSVLLWRDEQFF. The CDR3 DNA reads TGCAGCGTTCTCTTGTGGAGGGATGAGCAGTTCTTC.

The chain has TRBV18 and TRBJ1-4, with a possible D match to TRBD1 (5 bases). The germline CDR1 and CDR2 sequences are KGHSH and LQKENI. The CDR3 has 17 residues. With 4 bases removed from V and 7 bases from J, the gap between germline ends came to 22 bases. The CDR3 sequence: CASSLNLRGAVGEKLFF. DNA for the CDR3: TGTGCCAGCTCACTAAACCTTCGCGGGGCTGTGGGTGAAAAACTGTTTTTT.

V is TRBV5-1 and J is TRBJ1-2; 8 bases are shared with TRBD1. The V gene end was trimmed by 4 bases and the J gene end by 4 bases; junction bases not matched to a gene: 9. The CDR3 loop spans 15 amino acids. The germline gives CDR1 SGHRS, CDR2 YFSETQ. DNA of the CDR3: TGCGCCAGCAGCGAGGGCAGGGGGCGAGGCTATGGCTACACCTTC. This translates into CASSEGRGRGYGYTF.

Here the CDR3 reads CASSYVKGPGEQFF. Written as DNA, the CDR3 is TGTGCCAGCAGTTACGTAAAGGGACCTGGTGAGCAGTTCTTC. This chain joins TRBV6-6 and TRBJ2-1; D possibly matches TRBD1 or TRBD2 (5 bases each). CDR1 and CDR2 (germline): MNHNY, SVGAGI (reference sequence). V was shortened by 2 bases and J by 9 bases, with 14 bases between the two germline ends. CDR3 size: 14 residues.

This rearrangement joins TRBV5-1 to TRBJ1-2; possibly TRBD1 for D (6 bases). The CDR3 contains 13 residues. Germline assignment: CDR1 SGHRS and CDR2 YFSETQ. V was clipped by 3 bases and J by 6 bases, with 12 bases between them. The DNA for the CDR3 is TGCGCCAGCAGCTCAGGGGCGCTTCATGGCTACACCTTC. Protein product: CASSSGALHGYTF.

V is TRBV30 and J is TRBJ1-5; D is possibly TRBD1 (5 bases). V gave up 5 bases and J gave up 4 bases, with 9 bases separating them. The CDR3 consists of 12 residues. CDR1 is GTSNPN, CDR2 SVGIG, per germline (reference sequence). The CDR3 DNA is TGTGCCTGGGGGGGTTTTAATCAGCCCCAGCATTTT. Protein: CAWGGFNQPQHF.

The chain has TRBV4-3 and TRBJ2-1, with D possibly called TRBD1 or TRBD2 (5 bases each). Germline V gene lookup returns CDR1 LGHNA and CDR2 YSLEER. The V end lost 6 bases, the J end lost 4 bases, and 19 bases lay between the germline ends. This CDR3 is 16 amino acids long. CDR3 region: CASSPRGEVPYNEQFF. CDR3 DNA sequence: TGCGCCAGCAGTCCGAGGGGAGAAGTCCCTTACAATGAGCAGTTCTTC.

This rearrangement joins TRBV19 to TRBJ2-4, with no clear D. Trimming cost V 4 bases and J 7 bases, with 5 bases left between them. This CDR3 spans 11 amino acids. The germline V gene has CDR1 LNHDA and CDR2 SQIVND (reference sequence). The CDR3 reads CASSNLNIQYF. DNA of the CDR3: TGTGCCAGTAGTAATCTTAACATTCAGTACTTC.

The V gene is TRBV7-9, the J gene TRBJ1-3; D might be TRBD1 (5 bases). V lost 0 bases and J 0 bases, leaving 15 bases between the germline ends. The germline gives CDR1 SEHNR, CDR2 FQNEAQ (reference sequence). This CDR3 contains 18 residues. The DNA of the CDR3 is TGTGCCAGCAGCTTAGCGGGTACAGGCACTCGCTCTGGAAACACCATATATTTT. Protein product: CASSLAGTGTRSGNTIYF.

The chain is built from TRBV27 and TRBJ1-4; 11 bases fit TRBD1. V shed 3 bases and J 8 bases; nucleotides not matched to a gene: 5. Germline V gives CDR1 MNHEY, CDR2 SMNVEV (reference sequence). The CDR3 has 15 amino acids. The CDR3 sequence: CASSFGQGAGEKLFF. CDR3 coding DNA: TGTGCCAGCAGTTTCGGACAGGGGGCGGGAGAAAAACTGTTTTTT.

This clone was observed a few times. V usage is TRBV4-3 and J usage is TRBJ2-5; either TRBD1 or TRBD2 may fit D (6 bases each). V was shortened by 3 bases and J by 5 bases, with 13 bases between the two germline ends. CDR3 size: 14 residues. Germline V gives CDR1 LGHNA, CDR2 YSLEER. The CDR3 loop is CASSQGGVGETQYF. The CDR3 DNA sequence: TGCGCCAGCAGCCAGGGGGGCGTGGGCGAGACCCAGTACTTC.

J is TRBJ2-5 and V is TRBV13; D call uncertain. Germline CDR1 reads PRHDT; CDR2 reads FYEKMQ (reference sequence). The CDR3 totals 11 residues. With 3 bases removed from V and 2 bases from J, the gap between germline ends came to 1 base. The CDR3 is CASSLQETQYF. CDR3 in DNA: TGTGCCAGCAGCTTGCAAGAGACCCAGTACTTC.

This rearrangement joins TRBV5-1 to TRBJ2-1, with 7 bases matching TRBD2. This CDR3 is built from 15 residues. Trimming cost V 4 bases and J 2 bases; bases outside gene matches: 6. Germline V lookup: CDR1 SGHRS, CDR2 YFSETQ. Here the CDR3 DNA reads TGCGCCAGCAGCATCGGGAGGCCCCCCTACAATGAGCAGTTCTTC. This sequence encodes CASSIGRPPYNEQFF.

The chain joins TRBV7-2 to TRBJ2-5; 10 bases match TRBD2. Per the germline V gene, CDR1 is SGHTA and CDR2 is FQGNSA. The CDR3 loop spans 15 amino acids. The J segment lost 5 bases and the V segment lost 1 base, leaving 4 bases of the junction unmatched. The CDR3 protein is CASSLGSGRKETQYF. The CDR3 DNA reads as TGTGCCAGCAGCTTAGGTAGCGGGAGGAAGGAGACCCAGTACTTC.

J is TRBJ2-5 and V is TRBV9; either TRBD1 or TRBD2 may supply D (5 bases each). Germline V gives CDR1 SGDLS, CDR2 YYNGEE. Trimming shortened V by 0 bases and J by 1 base, and 7 bases separated the two germline ends. CDR3 length: 14 amino acids. The CDR3 region has the DNA TGTGCCAGCAGCGTAGGGGGGTTCCAAGAGACCCAGTACTTC. It translates to CASSVGGFQETQYF.

The chain combines TRBV7-2 with TRBJ2-1; 9 bases are shared with TRBD1. This CDR3 comprises 15 residues. Trimming took 5 bases from V and 5 from J; bases not matched to a gene: 7. Germline V gives CDR1 SGHTA, CDR2 FQGNSA. The DNA of the CDR3 is TGTGCCAGCAGCAGAACAGGGGGCGCAAACAATGAGCAGTTCTTC. This codes for CASSRTGGANNEQFF.

The chain couples TRBV4-2 to TRBJ2-5; D is uncertain. Germline-derived CDR1 and CDR2 are LGHNA and YNFKEQ. Trimming stripped 2 bases from V and 3 bases from J, with 10 bases between. This CDR3 has 14 residues. The CDR3 bases are TGTGCCAGCAGCCAAAGACCTGCGGAAGAGACCCAGTACTTC. Protein sequence: CASSQRPAEETQYF.

The chain links TRBV12-5 to TRBJ2-7; maybe TRBD1 (6 bases). This CDR3 is 15 amino acids long. V was pared by 3 bases and J by 2 bases, with 14 bases between. Per the germline V gene, CDR1 is LGHNT and CDR2 is FRNRAP. The CDR3 loop is CASGFKGDRPYEQYF. The DNA for the CDR3 is TGTGCTAGTGGTTTTAAGGGGGACCGCCCCTACGAGCAGTACTTC.

The CDR3 region has the DNA TGTGCCAGCTCACCGATAGGGGGTATCGAGACCCAGTACTTC. It codes for CASSPIGGIETQYF. This chain links TRBV18 with TRBJ2-5; D perhaps matches TRBD1 (6 bases). Deletions cut 3 bases from V and 5 bases from J, with 13 bases between. The CDR3 is 14 residues long. From germline, CDR1 is KGHSH and CDR2 LQKENI.

The rearrangement uses TRBV2 and TRBJ2-7; D gene ambiguous. Germline loops: CDR1 SNHLY, CDR2 FYNNEI. Trimming took off 6 bases at V and 1 base at J, with 7 bases between the two ends. This CDR3 has 12 amino acids. DNA of the CDR3: TGTGCCAGCAGGGGCGGATCCTACGAGCAGTACTTC. This encodes CASRGGSYEQYF.

The chain uses TRBV7-2 and TRBJ2-2, with 11 nucleotides matching TRBD1. Germline V gene data show CDR1 as SGHTA and CDR2 as FQGNSA. The CDR3 spans 16 residues. V shed 1 base, J shed 2 bases, and the junction held 0 bases outside the gene matches. The CDR3 nucleotides read TGTGCCAGCAGCTTAGGGACAGGGGGCAACACCGGGGAGCTGTTTTTT. Its protein product is CASSLGTGGNTGELFF.

This clone has just a few counts. The rearrangement uses TRBV27 and TRBJ1-5, with D possibly TRBD1 on 6 matching bases. The CDR3 loop spans 14 amino acids. V was clipped by 5 bases and J by 3 bases, with 11 bases between them. In germline, CDR1 is MNHEY, CDR2 SMNVEV (reference sequence). The CDR3 is CASSQQGFNQPQHF. The DNA of the CDR3 is TGTGCCAGCAGTCAACAGGGATTCAATCAGCCCCAGCATTTT.

Written as DNA, the CDR3 is TGTGCCAGCAGCTTGCGGGACTACAATGAGCAGTTCTTC. This translates into CASSLRDYNEQFF. The J gene is TRBJ2-1, the V gene TRBV7-9; TRBD2 might be the D (6 bases). Germline V gene data show CDR1 as SEHNR and CDR2 as FQNEAQ (reference sequence). This CDR3 has 13 residues. Trimming left V 3 bases short and J 3 bases short, with 6 bases between.

The rearrangement joins TRBV28 to TRBJ1-2; the match to TRBD1 covers 7 bases. V gave up 2 bases and J gave up 5 bases; unmatched junction bases: 8. This CDR3 region has 15 residues. From germline, CDR1 is MDHEN and CDR2 SYDVKM. This CDR3 is CASSLRGRTGYGYTF. The CDR3 bases are TGTGCCAGCAGTTTAAGGGGGCGGACAGGATATGGCTACACCTTC.

This chain links TRBV5-5 with TRBJ1-1, with TRBD1 matching over 7 bases. Trimming removed 1 base from V and 0 bases from J; junction bases left unmatched: 6. The CDR3 contains 16 residues. Germline CDR1 reads SGHKS; CDR2 reads YYEKEE (reference sequence). The CDR3 spells CASSLPTGTLNTEAFF. CDR3 sequence (DNA): TGTGCCAGCAGCTTGCCGACAGGGACGTTGAACACTGAAGCTTTCTTT.

The J gene is TRBJ1-5, the V gene TRBV2; no clear D. This CDR3 contains 11 residues. V lost 2 bases and J lost 11, with 7 bases in between. Per germline, CDR1 SNHLY and CDR2 FYNNEI. CDR3 coding DNA: TGTGCCAGCAGTGAACTCAGAGCCCAGCATTTT. It specifies CASSELRAQHF.

V usage is TRBV18 and J usage is TRBJ1-1; D not resolved. Germline V gene sequence: CDR1 KGHSH, CDR2 LQKENI. Trimming pared 3 bases from V and 1 base from J, leaving 3 bases between. The CDR3 has 12 amino acids. This chain's CDR3 is CASSPQNTEAFF. In DNA, the CDR3 is TGTGCCAGCTCACCCCAGAACACTGAAGCTTTCTTT.

A single count supports this clone. The rearrangement joins TRBV6-5 to TRBJ2-7, with TRBD2 identical over 13 bases. The CDR3 sequence is 15 residues long. Per germline, CDR1 MNHEY and CDR2 SVGAGI. V lost 8 bases and J lost 2; bases outside the gene matches: 6. CDR3 nucleotide sequence: TGTGCCAGCCGGACCGGGACTAGCGGGACCTACGAGCAGTACTTC. It specifies CASRTGTSGTYEQYF.

This clone was seen repeatedly, ten times or more. This chain uses TRBV10-3 with TRBJ2-7; unclear D gene. The germline V and J ends were trimmed by 5 bases and 2 bases, with 4 bases remaining between them. There are 11 residues in the CDR3. The germline V gene encodes CDR1 ENHRY and CDR2 SYGVKD. The CDR3 DNA is TGTGCCATCAGTCAAACCTACGAGCAGTACTTC. Translating gives CAISQTYEQYF.